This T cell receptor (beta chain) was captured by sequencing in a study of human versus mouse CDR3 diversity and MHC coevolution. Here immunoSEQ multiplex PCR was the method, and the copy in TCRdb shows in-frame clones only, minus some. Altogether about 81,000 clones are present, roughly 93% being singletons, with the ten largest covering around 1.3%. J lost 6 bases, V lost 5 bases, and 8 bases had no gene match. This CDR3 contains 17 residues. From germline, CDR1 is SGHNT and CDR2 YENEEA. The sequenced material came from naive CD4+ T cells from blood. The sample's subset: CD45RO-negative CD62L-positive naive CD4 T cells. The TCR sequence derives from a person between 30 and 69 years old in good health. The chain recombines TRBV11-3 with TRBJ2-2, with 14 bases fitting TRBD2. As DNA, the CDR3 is TGTGCCAGCAGCCATGGGACTAGCGGGAGTGTTTCCGGGGAGCTGTTTTTT. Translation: CASSHGTSGSVSGELFF.